This TCR beta chain was observed in a study of cytomegalovirus exposure and HLA in healthy donors. Study information: The early release's HLA-typed donors yielded 78 million or so unique TCRs.

The CDR3 is 13 residues long. The V gene lost 6 bases and the J gene lost 6 bases, with 15 bases spanning the gap. The germline V gene has CDR1 MDHEN and CDR2 SYDVKM. The primer mix had 60 Vbeta and 13 Jbeta primers. Here immunoSEQ multiplex PCR was the method, and the copy in TCRdb shows in-frame clones only, minus some. The sample holds 95,000 to 150,000 clones, around four fifths seen once. Sequenced: PBMCs. The receptor comes from a woman between 40 and 50 years old in good health and CMV-seropositive. The chain employs TRBV28 and TRBJ2-7, with D tentatively TRBD1 (5 bases). The CDR3 DNA reads as TGTGCCAGCAGGCTAGGGGCGGCCGGCGAGCAGTACTTC. It specifies CASRLGAAGEQYF.